Listed below are T cell receptor beta chains from one sample, sequenced in a study of OX40 agonist ivuxolimab in advanced cancers. The assay was immunoSEQ multiplex PCR, and TCRdb's table has in-frame clones only and misses some. This table has 63,000 or so clones, 80% to 90% appearing once. Sequencing was performed on CD4+ or CD8+ T cells sorted from blood, taken in a trial of the OX40 agonist ivuxolimab. Receptor source: an adult with an advanced solid tumor such as melanoma, head and neck, liver or kidney cancer. CDR3s include the opening cysteine and the closing phenylalanine or tryptophan. D genes are given only for firm matches. Size tells how often a clone was seen (once, few, many) or the class of an expanded clone, and some rows leave it out.

TRBV7-9	TRBJ2-7	16	-	-	CASSLGAGEYDYEQYF	TGTGCCAGCAGCTTAGGAGCAGGGGAATATGATTACGAGCAGTACTTC
TRBV19	TRBJ2-3	15	TRBD1	few	CATTHSGTVTDTQYF	TGTGCCACCACACACTCCGGGACAGTCACAGATACGCAGTATTTT
TRBV29-1	TRBJ2-3	12	-	-	CSVVEGTDTQYF	TGCAGCGTTGTCGAGGGCACAGATACGCAGTATTTT
TRBV9	TRBJ2-5	14	TRBD2	-	CASSAGTRGETQYF	TGTGCCAGCAGCGCGGGGACTAGGGGGGAGACCCAGTACTTC
TRBV7-2	TRBJ1-2	15	-	-	CASSLPGGQVYGYTF	TGTGCCAGCAGCCTCCCCGGGGGTCAAGTCTATGGCTACACCTTC
TRBV18	TRBJ2-7	18	TRBD2	-	CASSPMGLAVYSSYEQYF	TGTGCCAGCTCACCGATGGGACTAGCGGTATATAGCTCCTACGAGCAGTACTTC
TRBV30	TRBJ1-2	14	-	-	CAWTRYGGDYGYTF	TGTGCCTGGACTCGGTACGGGGGCGACTATGGCTACACCTTC
TRBV2	TRBJ2-7	14	TRBD2	-	CASSELIAGAVQYF	TGTGCCAGCAGTGAACTCATAGCGGGAGCTGTGCAGTACTTC
TRBV29-1	TRBJ1-1	10	-	-	CSYGRGEAFF	TGCAGCTATGGCCGCGGTGAAGCTTTCTTT
TRBV9	TRBJ1-1	15	-	-	CASSKGHRDNTEAFF	TGTGCCAGCAGCAAAGGGCACAGGGATAACACTGAAGCTTTCTTT
TRBV28	TRBJ2-7	15	-	-	CASSLYVGVTYEQYF	TGTGCCAGCAGTTTATATGTGGGGGTTACCTACGAGCAGTACTTC
TRBV6-5	TRBJ1-2	15	-	-	CASSQTQAGRDGYTF	TGTGCCAGCAGTCAGACACAGGCCGGACGGGATGGCTACACCTTC
TRBV11-3	TRBJ2-1	15	TRBD2	-	CASSLTAMSGSRLFF	TGTGCCAGCAGCTTAACCGCGATGAGCGGGAGTCGTCTGTTCTTC
TRBV14	TRBJ1-2	16	TRBD1	-	CASSQDLRTGPYGYTF	TGTGCCAGCAGCCAAGATCTACGGACAGGCCCCTATGGCTACACCTTC
TRBV7-6	TRBJ2-6	16	-	-	CASSFSQGGGANVLTF	TGTGCCAGCAGTTTTAGTCAGGGTGGTGGGGCCAACGTCCTGACTTTC
TRBV10-3	TRBJ2-7	15	-	-	CAISGWGAESYEQYF	TGTGCCATCAGTGGGTGGGGGGCGGAGAGCTACGAGCAGTACTTC
TRBV28	TRBJ1-2	14	-	few	CASTVAGNNYGYTF	TGTGCCAGCACCGTGGCGGGGAATAACTATGGCTACACCTTC
TRBV2	TRBJ2-7	11	-	-	CASSGGREQYF	TGTGCCAGCAGTGGGGGAAGGGAGCAGTACTTC
TRBV9	TRBJ2-1	13	TRBD2	-	CASSPLSGEVRFF	TGTGCCAGCAGCCCCCTAAGCGGGGAGGTCAGGTTCTTC
TRBV5-1	TRBJ2-7	17	TRBD2	-	CASSLPGSGGFSYEQYF	TGCGCCAGCAGCTTACCAGGGAGCGGGGGGTTCTCCTACGAGCAGTACTTC
TRBV5-1	TRBJ1-2	13	TRBD1	-	CASSFSGGDGYTF	TGCGCCAGCAGCTTTTCAGGGGGCGATGGCTACACCTTC
TRBV5-4	TRBJ2-3	12	-	-	CASSSPGDTQYF	TGTGCCAGCAGCTCCCCGGGGGATACGCAGTATTTT
TRBV29-1	TRBJ1-2	16	-	-	CSVEGVSAGRVDGYTF	TGCAGCGTTGAAGGGGTCTCGGCAGGGAGGGTGGACGGCTACACCTTC